This TCR beta chain was documented in a study of Graves' ophthalmopathy and Graves' hyperthyroidism. Many counts were recorded for this clonotype. Antigen unknown. The TCR beta CDR3 regions underwent amplification from RNA transcripts. First-round RT-PCR with HTBI primers preceded a second-round multiplex PCR. Via MiXCR, TCRdb re-called the multiplex PCR reads, giving one row per CDR3 protein. The sample has 450,000 or so distinct CDR3 sequences, around 15% seen once. Ophthalmopathy was moderately-to-severely active, CAS at least 3, NOSPECS at least 4, lasting under 3 months. PBMCs were isolated by Ficoll-Paque density gradient centrifugation, using roughly 10 ml of fresh peripheral blood as the starting material. Whole-study findings and limits: At just over 70% sensitivity and over 72% specificity, the model predicted progression of the ophthalmopathy.

Source material: blood. This TCR was recovered from a woman aged 25 to 39 with Graves' ophthalmopathy.

The CDR3 bases are TGTGCCAGCAAAGCCTCCTCAGATTATGGCTACACCTTC. It codes for CASKASSDYGYTF. This chain uses TRBV6-1 with TRBJ1-2; D uncertain. CDR3 length: 13 residues. Looked up from germline, CDR1 is MNHNS and CDR2 is SASEGT. V lost 7 bases to trimming and J lost 5 bases, with 14 bases between them.